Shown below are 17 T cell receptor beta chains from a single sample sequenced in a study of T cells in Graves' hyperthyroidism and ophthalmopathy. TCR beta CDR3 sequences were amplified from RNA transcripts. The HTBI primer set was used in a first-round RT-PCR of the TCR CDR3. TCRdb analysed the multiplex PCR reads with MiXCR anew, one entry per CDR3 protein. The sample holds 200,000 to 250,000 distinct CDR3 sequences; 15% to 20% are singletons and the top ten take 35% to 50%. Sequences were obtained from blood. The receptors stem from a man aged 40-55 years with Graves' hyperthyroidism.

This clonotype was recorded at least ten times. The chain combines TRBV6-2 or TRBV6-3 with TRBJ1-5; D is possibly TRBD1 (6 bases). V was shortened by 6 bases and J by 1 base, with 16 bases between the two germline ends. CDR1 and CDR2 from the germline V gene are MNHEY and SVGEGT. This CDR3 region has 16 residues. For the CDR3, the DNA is TGTGCCAGCAGCATTAGAACAGGGTTGAGCAATCAGCCCCAGCATTTT. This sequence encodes CASSIRTGLSNQPQHF.

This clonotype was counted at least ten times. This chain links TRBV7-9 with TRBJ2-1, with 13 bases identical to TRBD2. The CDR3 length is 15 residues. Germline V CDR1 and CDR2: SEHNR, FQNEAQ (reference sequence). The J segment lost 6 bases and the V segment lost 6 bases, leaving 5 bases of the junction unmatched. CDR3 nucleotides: TGTGCCAGCAGAAAGACTAGCGGGGGGTCCAATGAGCAGTTCTTC. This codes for CASRKTSGGSNEQFF.

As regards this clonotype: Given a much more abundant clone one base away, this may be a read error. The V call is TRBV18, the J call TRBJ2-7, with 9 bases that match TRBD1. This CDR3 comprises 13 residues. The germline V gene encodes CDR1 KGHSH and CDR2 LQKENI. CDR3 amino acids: CANSGTGRDEQYF. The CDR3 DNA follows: TGTGCCAACTCAGGGACAGGGAGGGACGAGCAGTACTTC.

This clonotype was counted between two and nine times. The CDR3 protein is CAISGTSEGYKDTQYF. The CDR3 coding sequence is TGTGCCATCAGTGGGACTAGCGAGGGGTATAAAGATACGCAGTATTTT. V gene TRBV10-3 combines with J gene TRBJ2-3, with 9 nucleotides matching TRBD2. Germline CDR1 is ENHRY and CDR2 is SYGVKD. The CDR3 is made up of 16 amino acids. V gave up 4 bases and J gave up 5 bases; unmatched junction bases: 10.

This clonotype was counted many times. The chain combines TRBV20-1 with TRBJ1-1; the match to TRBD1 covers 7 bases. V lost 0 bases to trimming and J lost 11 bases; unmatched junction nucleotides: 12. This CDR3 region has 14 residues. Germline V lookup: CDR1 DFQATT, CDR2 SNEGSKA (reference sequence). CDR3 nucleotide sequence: TGCAGTGCTAGAGATATGAGGGGGCTGGATGAGGCTTTCTTT. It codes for CSARDMRGLDEAFF.

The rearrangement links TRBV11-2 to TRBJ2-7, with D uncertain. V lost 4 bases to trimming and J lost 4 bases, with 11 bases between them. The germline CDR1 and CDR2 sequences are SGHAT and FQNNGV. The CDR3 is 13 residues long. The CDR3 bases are TGTGCCAGCAGCTGGCACCAGGTTTACGAGCAGTACTTC. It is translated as CASSWHQVYEQYF.

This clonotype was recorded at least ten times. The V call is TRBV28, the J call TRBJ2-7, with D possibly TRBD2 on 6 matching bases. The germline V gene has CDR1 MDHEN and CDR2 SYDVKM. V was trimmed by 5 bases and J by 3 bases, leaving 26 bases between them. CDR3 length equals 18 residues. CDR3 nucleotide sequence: TGTGCCAGCAGTGCCGCCCCATGGGGGGTCGCGGTGGACTACGAGCAGTACTTC. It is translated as CASSAAPWGVAVDYEQYF.

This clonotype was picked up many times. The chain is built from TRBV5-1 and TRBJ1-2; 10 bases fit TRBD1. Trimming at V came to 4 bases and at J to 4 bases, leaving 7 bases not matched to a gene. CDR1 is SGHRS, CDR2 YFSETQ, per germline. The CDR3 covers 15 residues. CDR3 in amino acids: CASSATGGQSYGYTF. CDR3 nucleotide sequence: TGCGCCAGCAGCGCGACAGGGGGCCAGAGCTATGGCTACACCTTC.

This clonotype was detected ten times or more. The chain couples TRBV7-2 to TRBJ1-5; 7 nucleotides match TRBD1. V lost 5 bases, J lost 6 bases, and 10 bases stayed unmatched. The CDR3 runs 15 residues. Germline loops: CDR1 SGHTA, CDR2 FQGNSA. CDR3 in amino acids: CASSRGGGQAQPQHF. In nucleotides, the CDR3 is TGTGCCAGCAGCAGAGGGGGAGGACAGGCTCAGCCCCAGCATTTT.

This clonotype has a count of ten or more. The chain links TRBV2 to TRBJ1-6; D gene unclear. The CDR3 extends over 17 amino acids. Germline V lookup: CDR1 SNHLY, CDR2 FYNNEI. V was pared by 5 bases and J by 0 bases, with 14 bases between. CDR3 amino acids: CASSRQDPSSYNSPLHF. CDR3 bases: TGTGCCAGCAGTCGGCAGGACCCGAGCTCCTATAATTCACCCCTCCACTTT.

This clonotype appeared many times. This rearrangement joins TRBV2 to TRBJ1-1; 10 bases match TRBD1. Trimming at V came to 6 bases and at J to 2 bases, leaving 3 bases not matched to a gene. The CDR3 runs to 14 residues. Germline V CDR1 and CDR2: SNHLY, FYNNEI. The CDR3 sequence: CASSRTGGNTEAFF. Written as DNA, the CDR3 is TGTGCCAGCAGCCGGACAGGGGGAAACACTGAAGCTTTCTTT.

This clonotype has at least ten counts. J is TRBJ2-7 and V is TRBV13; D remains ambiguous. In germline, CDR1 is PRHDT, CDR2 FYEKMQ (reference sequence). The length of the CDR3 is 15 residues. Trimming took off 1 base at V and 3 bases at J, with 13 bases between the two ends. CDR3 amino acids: CASSLASENGYEQYF. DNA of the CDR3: TGTGCCAGCAGCTTAGCATCAGAGAATGGCTACGAGCAGTACTTC. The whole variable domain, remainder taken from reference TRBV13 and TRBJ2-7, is AAGVIQSPRHLIKEKRETATLKCYPIPRHDTVYWYQQGPGQDPQFLISFYEKMQSDKGSIPDRFSAQQFSDYHSELNMSSLELGDSALYFCASSLASENGYEQYFGPGTRLTVT.

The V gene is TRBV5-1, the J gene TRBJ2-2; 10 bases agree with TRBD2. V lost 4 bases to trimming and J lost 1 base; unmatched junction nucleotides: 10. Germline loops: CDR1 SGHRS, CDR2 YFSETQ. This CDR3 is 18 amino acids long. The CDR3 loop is CASSRDPAGGQNTGELFF. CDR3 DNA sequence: TGCGCCAGCAGCCGGGACCCAGCGGGGGGGCAGAACACCGGGGAGCTGTTTTTT.

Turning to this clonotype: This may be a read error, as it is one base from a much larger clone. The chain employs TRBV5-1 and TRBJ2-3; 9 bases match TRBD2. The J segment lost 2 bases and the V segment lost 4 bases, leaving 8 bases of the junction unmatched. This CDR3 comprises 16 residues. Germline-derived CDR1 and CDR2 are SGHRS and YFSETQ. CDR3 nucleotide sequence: TGCGCCAGCAGCCCGAGAGCGGGGGGTATCACAGATACGCAGTATTTT. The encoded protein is CASSPRAGGITDTQYF.

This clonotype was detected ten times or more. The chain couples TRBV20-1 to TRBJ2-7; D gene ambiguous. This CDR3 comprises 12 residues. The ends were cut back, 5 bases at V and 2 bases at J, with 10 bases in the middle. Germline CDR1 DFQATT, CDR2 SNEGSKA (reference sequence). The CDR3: CSAHSRAYEQYF. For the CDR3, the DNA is TGCAGTGCTCATTCCCGAGCCTACGAGCAGTACTTC.

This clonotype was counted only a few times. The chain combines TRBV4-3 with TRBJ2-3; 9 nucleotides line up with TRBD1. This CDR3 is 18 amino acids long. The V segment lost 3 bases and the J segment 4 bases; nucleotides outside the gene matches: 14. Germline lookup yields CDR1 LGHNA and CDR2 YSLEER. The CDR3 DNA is TGCGCCAGCAGCCAGACTTTTTCCGGGACAGGGTTAGCAGATACGCAGTATTTT. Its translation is CASSQTFSGTGLADTQYF.

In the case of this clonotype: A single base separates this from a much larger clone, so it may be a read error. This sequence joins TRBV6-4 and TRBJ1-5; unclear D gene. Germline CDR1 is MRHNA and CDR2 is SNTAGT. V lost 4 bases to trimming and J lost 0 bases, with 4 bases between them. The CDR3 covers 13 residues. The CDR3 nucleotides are TGTGCCAGCAGTGCAGATAGCAATCAGCCCCAGCATTTT. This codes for CASSADSNQPQHF.